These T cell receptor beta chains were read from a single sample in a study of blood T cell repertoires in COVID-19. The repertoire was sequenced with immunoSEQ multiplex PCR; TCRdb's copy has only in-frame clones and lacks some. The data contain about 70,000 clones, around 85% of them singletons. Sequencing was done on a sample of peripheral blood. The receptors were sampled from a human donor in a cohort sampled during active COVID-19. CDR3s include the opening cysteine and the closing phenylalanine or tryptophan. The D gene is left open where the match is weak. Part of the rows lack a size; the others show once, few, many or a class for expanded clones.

CASSPLTGTEKLFF TGCGCCAGCAGCCCCCTGACAGGGACTGAAAAACTGTTTTTT TRBJ1-4 TRBV5-1 TRBD1 -
CASGSGDRGFNTEAFF TGTGCCAGCGGATCCGGGGACAGGGGATTTAACACTGAAGCTTTCTTT TRBJ1-1 TRBV7-8 TRBD1 -
CASSPSGTYEQYF TGTGCCAGCAGCCCATCCGGGACCTACGAGCAGTACTTC TRBJ2-7 TRBV3-1/TRBV3-2 - few
CASSTGQEQYF TGCGCCAGCAGCACCGGACAGGAGCAGTACTTC TRBJ2-7 TRBV5-1 - -
CASNRGLEETQYF TGTGCCAGCAACAGGGGGCTTGAGGAGACCCAGTACTTC TRBJ2-5 TRBV7-2 TRBD1 -
CASTDGTGQETQYF TGTGCCAGCACCGACGGGACAGGCCAAGAGACCCAGTACTTC TRBJ2-5 TRBV2 TRBD1 -
CASSLDRRTNYGYTF TGTGCCAGCAGCTTAGATCGGAGGACTAACTATGGCTACACCTTC TRBJ1-2 TRBV7-9 - -
CASSLGGGGQETQYF TGTGCCAGCAGCTTGGGCGGGGGGGGCCAAGAGACCCAGTACTTC TRBJ2-5 TRBV7-6 TRBD2 -
CASRVTGMETQYF TGTGCCAGCAGAGTTACAGGGATGGAGACCCAGTACTTC TRBJ2-5 TRBV6-5 - -
CASAGSVDTQYF TGTGCCAGCGCCGGTTCGGTAGATACGCAGTATTTT TRBJ2-3 TRBV12-3/TRBV12-4 - -
CASSLGGQGQETQYF TGCGCCAGCAGCTTGGGGGGACAGGGACAAGAGACCCAGTACTTC TRBJ2-5 TRBV5-1 TRBD1 -
CASSLQLAGGTGELFF TGTGCCAGCAGCTTGCAACTAGCGGGGGGAACCGGGGAGCTGTTTTTT TRBJ2-2 TRBV7-9 TRBD2 once
CAWRGGANYGYTF TGTGCCTGGAGAGGAGGCGCCAACTATGGCTACACCTTC TRBJ1-2 TRBV30 - -
CASSYLAGGYNEQFF TGTGCCAGCAGTTACTTAGCGGGGGGGTACAATGAGCAGTTCTTC TRBJ2-1 TRBV6-6 TRBD2 once
CASSDRGARADTQYF TGTGCCAGCAGTGACCGGGGGGCCCGGGCAGATACGCAGTATTTT TRBJ2-3 TRBV6-1 - -
CSASPRLAGGGSTDTQYF TGCAGTGCTAGTCCGCGACTAGCGGGGGGCGGGAGCACAGATACGCAGTATTTT TRBJ2-3 TRBV20-1 TRBD2 once
CAISESEVFLLGNEQFF TGTGCCATCAGTGAGTCCGAGGTATTCTTGTTAGGCAATGAGCAGTTCTTC TRBJ2-1 TRBV10-3 - -
CSLEIGVTDTQYF TGCAGCCTCGAAATCGGGGTCACAGATACGCAGTATTTT TRBJ2-3 TRBV29-1 - -
CASSLSRTSGGWYF TGTGCCAGCAGCCTTTCTAGGACTAGCGGGGGCTGGTATTTT TRBJ2-3 TRBV3-1/TRBV3-2 TRBD2 -
CASSEGAAYEQYF TGTGCCAGCAGTGAGGGGGCCGCCTACGAGCAGTACTTC TRBJ2-7 TRBV28 TRBD1 -
CASSHAQGGINSPLHF TGCGCCAGCAGCCATGCCCAGGGGGGTATCAATTCACCCCTCCACTTT TRBJ1-6 TRBV4-1 TRBD1 few
CASSPTVATGNTIYF TGTGCCAGCTCACCCACCGTCGCCACAGGGAACACCATATATTTT TRBJ1-3 TRBV18 - -
CASSGGKGGYYGYTF TGTGCCAGCAGTGGTGGGAAAGGAGGGTACTATGGCTACACCTTC TRBJ1-2 TRBV6-2/TRBV6-3 - few
CASNRRQGNEQFF TGTGCCAGCAATCGGAGACAGGGCAATGAGCAGTTCTTC TRBJ2-1 TRBV2 TRBD1 -
CASRGDRGNYGYTF TGTGCCAGCAGAGGGGACAGGGGAAACTATGGCTACACCTTC TRBJ1-2 TRBV2 TRBD1 few
CASSVGTGVLGANVLTF TGTGCCAGCAGCGTCGGGACAGGGGTACTTGGGGCCAACGTCCTGACTTTC TRBJ2-6 TRBV9 TRBD1 -
CASSQVRSGDYGYTF TGTGCCAGCAGCCAAGTTCGTTCGGGTGACTATGGCTACACCTTC TRBJ1-2 TRBV14 - -
CASSFAPGDNQPQHF TGTGCCAGCAGCTTTGCCCCGGGGGACAATCAGCCCCAGCATTTT TRBJ1-5 TRBV7-2 - -
CASSTDQGMRAFF TGTGCCAGCAGTACAGACCAGGGAATGAGGGCTTTCTTT TRBJ1-1 TRBV28 - -
CASTRDPRTIYF TGTGCCAGCACTCGAGATCCCCGGACCATATATTTT TRBJ1-3 TRBV28 - -
CASAPSRGTGTYGYTF TGTGCCAGCGCCCCGTCCCGAGGGACAGGGACTTATGGCTACACCTTC TRBJ1-2 TRBV7-9 TRBD1 -
CASRSVPFGYTF TGTGCCAGTAGGTCGGTTCCCTTCGGCTACACCTTC TRBJ1-2 TRBV19 - -
CASSAEWGESYGYTF TGTGCCAGCAGCGCTGAATGGGGAGAAAGCTATGGCTACACCTTC TRBJ1-2 TRBV7-8 - large
CASSLIAGTGELFF TGTGCCAGCAGCTTAATCGCGGGGACCGGGGAGCTGTTTTTT TRBJ2-2 TRBV7-9 - -
CSVLRSSYEQYF TGCAGCGTTCTGAGGAGCTCCTACGAGCAGTACTTC TRBJ2-7 TRBV29-1 - few
CASSPPGGREETQYF TGTGCCAGCAGCCCACCCGGGGGGAGGGAAGAGACCCAGTACTTC TRBJ2-5 TRBV5-6 TRBD2 -